The T cell receptor (beta chain) described here comes from a study of blood T cell repertoires in COVID-19. The method was immunoSEQ multiplex PCR; TCRdb's version includes in-frame clones alone and lacks a portion of them. The top ten hold about 3.9% of the sample, which has approximately 50,000 clones, more than 75% seen once. V lost 4 bases and J lost 0, with 10 bases in between. Germline V gene sequence: CDR1 LNHDA, CDR2 SQIVND (reference sequence). This CDR3 spans 15 amino acids. This receptor was identified in a human donor in a cohort sampled during active COVID-19. The chain recombines TRBV19 with TRBJ1-5, with TRBD1 as a possible D gene (5 bases). Sequenced material: peripheral blood. The CDR3 region has the DNA TGTGCCAGTAGTACGACAGCTTATAGCAATCAGCCCCAGCATTTT. Translation: CASSTTAYSNQPQHF.